The next 22 T cell receptor beta chains were all read from a single sample in a study of T cell responses to AZD1222 COVID-19 vaccine. Measured with immunoSEQ multiplex PCR; TCRdb has only the in-frame clones, and not every one. The data contain 140,000 or so clones, around 90% of them singletons. This specimen consisted of peripheral blood, obtained 28 days after the second dose of the MenACWY control vaccine. Source of these receptors: an adult who received the MenACWY meningococcal vaccine as a control.

This chain joins TRBV5-6 and TRBJ1-3; the D is unclear. This CDR3 is built from 13 residues. Germline V CDR1 and CDR2: SGHDT, YYEEEE. V was cut by 5 bases and J by 4 bases, with 10 bases left in between. CDR3 DNA: TGTGCCAGCAGTTTTGTGGGGGGAAACACCATATATTTT. This translates into CASSFVGGNTIYF.

With regard to this clone: Distinct nucleotide sequences in the sample also encode this CDR3. V and J are TRBV18 and TRBJ1-1; D gene uncertain. The germline V gene has CDR1 KGHSH and CDR2 LQKENI. CDR3 length: 12 amino acids. Trimming pared 2 bases from V and 1 base from J, leaving 2 bases between. This CDR3 is CASSPGNTEAFF. The CDR3 bases are TGTGCCAGCTCACCAGGGAACACTGAAGCTTTCTTT.

V and J are TRBV6-4 and TRBJ2-1, with 7 bases matching TRBD2. CDR1 MRHNA and CDR2 SNTAGT come from the germline V gene. This CDR3 has 17 amino acids. The V segment lost 5 bases and the J segment 2 bases; nucleotides outside the gene matches: 12. CDR3 protein: CASSIRPLGGAYNEQFF. Here the CDR3 DNA reads TGTGCCAGCAGTATTAGGCCATTGGGGGGGGCCTACAATGAGCAGTTCTTC.

The CDR3 sequence is CATSKYRDSTDTQYF. In DNA, the CDR3 is TGTGCCACCAGCAAATACAGGGATAGCACAGATACGCAGTATTTT. The chain employs TRBV15 and TRBJ2-3; TRBD1 is a possible D gene (6 bases). Germline V gene sequence: CDR1 LNHNV, CDR2 YYDKDF (reference sequence). Trimming shortened V by 4 bases and J by 0 bases, and 11 bases separated the two germline ends. This CDR3 contains 15 residues.

This rearrangement joins TRBV5-1 to TRBJ2-4; 10 positions match TRBD1. This CDR3 region has 17 residues. J gave up 3 bases and V 3 bases, and 9 bases lay outside the gene matches. Germline lookup yields CDR1 SGHRS and CDR2 YFSETQ. CDR3 DNA sequence: TGCGCCAGCAGCTACGGAGGACAGGGGGGCGGCAAAAACATTCAGTACTTC. Protein sequence: CASSYGGQGGGKNIQYF.

The chain joins TRBV4-3 to TRBJ1-2; 7 bases map to TRBD1. Per the germline V gene, CDR1 is LGHNA and CDR2 is YSLEER. The J segment lost 7 bases and the V segment lost 1 base, leaving 3 bases of the junction unmatched. The CDR3 runs to 13 residues. DNA of the CDR3: TGCGCCAGCAGCCAAGCTAACAGGGGTGGCTACACCTTC. Protein product: CASSQANRGGYTF.

The rearrangement links TRBV3-1 (or the pseudogene TRBV3-2) to TRBJ1-2, with D uncertain. Per germline, CDR1 LGHDT and CDR2 YNNKEL (reference sequence). The CDR3 sequence is 15 residues long. Between the trimmed V and J ends, which lost 4 bases and 4 bases, there was a span of 16 bases. The CDR3 protein is CASSPGAGSGYGYTF. DNA for the CDR3: TGTGCCAGCAGCCCGGGCGCGGGATCGGGCTATGGCTACACCTTC.

The V gene is TRBV19, the J gene TRBJ2-1; maybe TRBD1 (5 bases). The CDR3 consists of 15 residues. V gave up 3 bases and J gave up 3 bases, with 12 bases separating them. Germline CDR1 is LNHDA and CDR2 is SQIVND (reference sequence). CDR3 loop: CASSINGHGYNEQFF. The CDR3 DNA follows: TGTGCCAGTAGTATCAATGGACACGGCTACAATGAGCAGTTCTTC.

This chain uses TRBV7-2 with TRBJ1-2; no clear D. Per the germline V gene, CDR1 is SGHTA and CDR2 is FQGNSA. V lost 2 bases to trimming and J lost 8 bases, with 18 bases between them. CDR3 length equals 15 residues. The CDR3 sequence is CASSLNQQASQGYTF. The CDR3 nucleotides are TGTGCCAGCAGCTTAAATCAGCAGGCCTCACAGGGCTACACCTTC.

The chain carries TRBV7-2 and TRBJ1-2, with D perhaps matching TRBD1 (6 bases). This CDR3 comprises 15 residues. The germline V gene encodes CDR1 SGHTA and CDR2 FQGNSA. V lost 5 bases and J lost 1, with 14 bases in between. DNA for the CDR3: TGTGCCAGCAGCCCCGAACAGGGAGATAACTATGGCTACACCTTC. Its protein product is CASSPEQGDNYGYTF.

Here the CDR3 reads CASSFLSSVDEQFF. DNA for the CDR3: TGTGCCAGCAGCTTCTTGTCTAGTGTCGATGAGCAGTTCTTC. This rearrangement joins TRBV7-2 to TRBJ2-1; no firm D call. Germline V gene data show CDR1 as SGHTA and CDR2 as FQGNSA. Trimming took 3 bases from V and 8 from J, leaving 14 bases between them. The CDR3 runs 14 residues.

The rearrangement joins TRBV7-8 to TRBJ2-1; D is undetermined. CDR1 and CDR2 (germline): SGHVS, FQNEAQ. The CDR3 runs 15 residues. V was shortened by 6 bases and J by 1 base, with 13 bases between the two germline ends. The CDR3 sequence is CASRSTELSYNEQFF. DNA of the CDR3: TGTGCCAGCAGATCAACTGAGCTTTCCTACAATGAGCAGTTCTTC.

This clone appeared once. The chain combines TRBV9 with TRBJ2-2, with D maybe TRBD1 (6 bases). V lost 4 bases, J lost 4 bases, and 11 bases lay in between. Germline values: CDR1 SGDLS, CDR2 YYNGEE. The CDR3 sequence is 14 residues long. The CDR3 DNA reads as TGTGCCAGCAGCCCCCGGACAGCCACCGGGGAGCTGTTTTTT. Amino acids: CASSPRTATGELFF.

The chain employs TRBV9 and TRBJ1-5, with 7 bases aligning to TRBD1. The junction had 6 bases not matched to a gene; V was cut back by 3 bases and J by 3 bases. There are 15 residues in the CDR3. Germline loops: CDR1 SGDLS, CDR2 YYNGEE. The CDR3 DNA reads TGTGCCAGCAGCGCCGGGGACAGAGACAATCAGCCCCAGCATTTT. This encodes CASSAGDRDNQPQHF.

This clone appeared once. This chain links TRBV4-3 with TRBJ2-7; D uncertain. This CDR3 comprises 14 residues. V was shortened by 0 bases and J by 3 bases, with 9 bases between the two germline ends. The V gene's germline CDR1 is LGHNA and CDR2 YSLEER. The CDR3 loop is CASSQDRNSYEQYF. DNA for the CDR3: TGCGCCAGCAGCCAAGATCGGAACAGCTACGAGCAGTACTTC.

This chain links TRBV5-1 with TRBJ1-5; D ambiguous. Germline V gives CDR1 SGHRS, CDR2 YFSETQ. The ends were cut back, 4 bases at V and 2 bases at J, with 10 bases in the middle. CDR3 size: 14 residues. The CDR3 region is CASSKDGGNQPQHF. The CDR3, as DNA: TGCGCCAGCAGCAAGGACGGAGGCAATCAGCCCCAGCATTTT.

The V gene is TRBV7-2, the J gene TRBJ2-5; D is unclear. The V gene's germline CDR1 is SGHTA and CDR2 FQGNSA. The V and J ends lost 4 bases and 0 bases respectively, with 3 bases between them. The CDR3 has 12 residues. The CDR3 spells CASSYHQETQYF. DNA for the CDR3: TGTGCCAGCAGCTACCACCAAGAGACCCAGTACTTC.

The rearrangement uses TRBV9 and TRBJ2-3; a weak D match, TRBD2 (6 bases). V was shortened by 7 bases and J by 2 bases, with 11 bases between the two germline ends. This CDR3 comprises 13 residues. Germline V gene lookup returns CDR1 SGDLS and CDR2 YYNGEE. CDR3 in DNA: TGTGCCAGCGGGGGGACTTTCACAGATACGCAGTATTTT. Residues: CASGGTFTDTQYF.

This chain uses TRBV14 with TRBJ2-1, with 7 positions matching TRBD2. CDR1 is SGHDN, CDR2 FVKESK, per germline. The CDR3 length is 16 residues. V shed 5 bases and J 4 bases; nucleotides not matched to a gene: 11. The CDR3 DNA is TGTGCCAGCAGCACGCCCGGCTCCGGGGGGTACAATGAGCAGTTCTTC. It translates to CASSTPGSGGYNEQFF.

V and J are TRBV19 and TRBJ2-4, with no clear D. V lost 3 bases, J lost 0 bases, and 9 bases lay in between. The CDR3 totals 15 residues. CDR1 and CDR2 (germline): LNHDA, SQIVND (reference sequence). Written as DNA, the CDR3 is TGTGCCAGTAGTATTGGACCCTCAGCCAAAAACATTCAGTACTTC. Its translation is CASSIGPSAKNIQYF. The full variable domain, completed using reference TRBV19 and TRBJ2-4, is DGGITQSPKYLFRKEGQNVTLSCEQNLNHDAMYWYRQDPGQGLRLIYYSQIVNDFQKGDIAEGYSVSREKKESFPLTVTSAQKNPTAFYLCASSIGPSAKNIQYFGAGTRLSVL.

This chain uses TRBV7-2 with TRBJ1-5; D ambiguous. Germline loops: CDR1 SGHTA, CDR2 FQGNSA. V was shortened by 0 bases and J by 9 bases, with 9 bases between the two germline ends. The CDR3 covers 13 residues. In nucleotides, the CDR3 is TGTGCCAGCAGCTTAGCGCCGGACGGGCCCCAGCATTTT. Its protein product is CASSLAPDGPQHF.

The rearrangement joins TRBV30 to TRBJ1-1; D gene ambiguous. CDR1 and CDR2 (germline): GTSNPN, SVGIG (reference sequence). V shed 2 bases and J shed 5 bases, with 6 bases lying between them. CDR3 length equals 11 residues. In DNA, the CDR3 is TGTGCCTGGAGTCGGAGGACTGAAGCTTTCTTT. Translating gives CAWSRRTEAFF.